This TCR beta chain was sequenced during a study of T cells in localized non-small cell lung cancer. Study-level points and caveats: A single tumor region was sequenced, leaving heterogeneity possible.

The CDR3 is made up of 14 amino acids. V lost 6 bases, J lost 1 base, and 4 bases stayed unmatched. Looked up from germline, CDR1 is MDHEN and CDR2 is SYDVKM. For this clone: The antigen is undetermined.

Some clones are missing from TCRdb's copy, which holds only in-frame ones; the method was immunoSEQ multiplex PCR. The sample has 43,000 or so clones, 90% to 95% seen once. Sequences were derived from PBMCs, sampled before any cancer treatment. The TCR sequence derives from a woman between 35 and 75 years old with stage II lung adenocarcinoma. The chain combines TRBV28 with TRBJ2-3; 7 bases are a match to TRBD1. CDR3 sequence: CASSTDRRTDTQYF. CDR3 bases: TGTGCCAGCAGCACGGACAGGCGCACAGATACGCAGTATTTT.